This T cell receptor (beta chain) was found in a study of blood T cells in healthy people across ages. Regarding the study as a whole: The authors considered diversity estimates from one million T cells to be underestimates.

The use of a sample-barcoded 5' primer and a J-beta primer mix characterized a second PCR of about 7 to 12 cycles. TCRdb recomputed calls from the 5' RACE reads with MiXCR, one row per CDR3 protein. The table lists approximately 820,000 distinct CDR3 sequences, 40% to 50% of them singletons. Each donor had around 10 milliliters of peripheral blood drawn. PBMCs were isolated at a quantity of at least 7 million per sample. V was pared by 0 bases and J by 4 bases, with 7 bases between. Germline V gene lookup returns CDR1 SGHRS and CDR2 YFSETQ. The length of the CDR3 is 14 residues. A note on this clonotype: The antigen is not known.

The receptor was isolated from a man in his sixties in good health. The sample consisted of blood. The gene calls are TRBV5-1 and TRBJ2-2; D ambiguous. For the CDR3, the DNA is TGCGCCAGCAGCTTGGCCTTGGGCACCGGGGAGCTGTTTTTT. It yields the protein CASSLALGTGELFF.